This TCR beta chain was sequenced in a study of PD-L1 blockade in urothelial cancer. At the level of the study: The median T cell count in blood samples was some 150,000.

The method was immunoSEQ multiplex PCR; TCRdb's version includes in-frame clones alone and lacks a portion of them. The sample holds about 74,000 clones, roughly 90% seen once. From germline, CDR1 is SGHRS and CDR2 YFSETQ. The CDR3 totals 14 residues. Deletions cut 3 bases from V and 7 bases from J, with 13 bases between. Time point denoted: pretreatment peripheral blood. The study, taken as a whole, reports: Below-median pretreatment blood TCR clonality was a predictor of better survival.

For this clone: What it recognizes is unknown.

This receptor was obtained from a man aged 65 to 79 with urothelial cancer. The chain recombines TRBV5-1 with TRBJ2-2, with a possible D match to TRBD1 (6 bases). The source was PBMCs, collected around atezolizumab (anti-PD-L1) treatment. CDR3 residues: CASSSDLGGGELFF. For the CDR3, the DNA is TGCGCCAGCAGCTCCGATCTAGGGGGCGGGGAGCTGTTTTTT.